This TCR beta chain was found in a study of blood T cell repertoires in COVID-19. Turning to the study itself: Researchers got acute and convalescent COVID-19 samples from the United States, Italy and Spain. Sources were T cells, B-cell-depleted T cells, or PBMCs; the material itself was cDNA or gDNA.

Authors' data handling: Estimation of nucleated cell counts relied on the amplification of reference gene primers. Using immunoSEQ multiplex PCR, the repertoire was profiled, and TCRdb retains in-frame clones only, with some absent. The V and J calls and clone size are taken from that table; D and trimming were inferred from the DNA. Of over 200,000 clones in the sample, 87% were seen once. Germline V gene sequence: CDR1 KGHSH, CDR2 LQKENI. V lost 4 bases and J lost 7, with 7 bases in between. The CDR3 consists of 11 residues. This chain connects TRBV18 to TRBJ1-1; D unresolved. Sequenced: peripheral blood. This TCR derives from a man aged 40-49 years with active or convalescent COVID-19. CDR3 sequence (DNA): TGTGCCAGCTCACAGCAATTTGAAGCTTTCTTT. Protein product: CASSQQFEAFF.